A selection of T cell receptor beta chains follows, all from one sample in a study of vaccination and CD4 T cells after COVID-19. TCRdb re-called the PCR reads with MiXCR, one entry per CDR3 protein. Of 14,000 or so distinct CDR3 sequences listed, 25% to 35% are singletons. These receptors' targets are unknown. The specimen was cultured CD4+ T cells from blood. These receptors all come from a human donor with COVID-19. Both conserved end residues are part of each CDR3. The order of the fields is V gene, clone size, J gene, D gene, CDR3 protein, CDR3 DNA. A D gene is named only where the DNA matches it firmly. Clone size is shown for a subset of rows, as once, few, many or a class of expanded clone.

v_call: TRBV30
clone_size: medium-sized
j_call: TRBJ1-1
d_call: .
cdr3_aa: CAWTGWSTNTEAFF
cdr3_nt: TGTGCCTGGACCGGATGGAGCACTAACACTGAAGCTTTCTTT

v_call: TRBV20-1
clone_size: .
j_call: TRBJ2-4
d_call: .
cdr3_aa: CSARGRTDKNIQYF
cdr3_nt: TGCAGTGCTAGAGGCCGGACAGACAAAAACATTCAGTACTTC

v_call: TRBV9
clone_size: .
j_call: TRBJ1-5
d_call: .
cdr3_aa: CASSVEAPLLQHF
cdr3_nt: TGTGCCAGCAGCGTAGAAGCTCCGCTTCTCCAGCATTTT

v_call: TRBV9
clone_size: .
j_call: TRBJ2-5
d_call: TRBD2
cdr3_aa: CASTQGLAGGLGTQYF
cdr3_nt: TGTGCCAGCACTCAAGGGCTAGCGGGGGGCCTAGGGACCCAGTACTTC

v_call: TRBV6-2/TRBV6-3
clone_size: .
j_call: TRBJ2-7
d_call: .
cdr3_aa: CASRGGGAAYEQYF
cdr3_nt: TGTGCCAGCAGGGGGGGCGGTGCGGCCTACGAGCAGTACTTC

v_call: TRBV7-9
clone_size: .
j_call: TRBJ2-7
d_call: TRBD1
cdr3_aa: CASSDGQGTSYEQYF
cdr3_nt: TGTGCCAGCAGCGATGGACAGGGGACCTCCTACGAGCAGTACTTC

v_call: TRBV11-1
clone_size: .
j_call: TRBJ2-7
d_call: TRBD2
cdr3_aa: CASSSLAGHEQYF
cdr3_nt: TGTGCCAGCAGCTCCCTAGCGGGGCACGAGCAGTACTTC

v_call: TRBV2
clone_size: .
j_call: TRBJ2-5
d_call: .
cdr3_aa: CASSYLGGGIETQYF
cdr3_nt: TGTGCCAGCTCTTACCTGGGGGGGGGCATAGAGACCCAGTACTTC

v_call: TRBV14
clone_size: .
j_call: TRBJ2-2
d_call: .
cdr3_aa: CASSQRSPGLGGSGELFF
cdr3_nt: TGTGCCAGCAGCCAAAGAAGCCCAGGATTAGGGGGTTCCGGGGAGCTGTTTTTT

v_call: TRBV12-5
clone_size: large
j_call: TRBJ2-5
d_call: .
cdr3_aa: CASQSPSQETQYF
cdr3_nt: TGTGCCTCCCAGTCGCCATCCCAAGAGACCCAGTACTTC

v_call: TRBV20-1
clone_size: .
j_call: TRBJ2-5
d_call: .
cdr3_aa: CSAIWGELETQYF
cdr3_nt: TGCAGTGCGATCTGGGGGGAATTAGAGACCCAGTACTTC

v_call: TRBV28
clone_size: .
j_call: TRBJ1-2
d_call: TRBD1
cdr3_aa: CASTSTGLGYTF
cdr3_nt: TGTGCCAGCACCTCGACAGGGCTCGGCTACACCTTC

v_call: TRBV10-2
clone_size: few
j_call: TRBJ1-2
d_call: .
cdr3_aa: CASTGGISGYTF
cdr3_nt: TGCGCCAGCACTGGGGGAATTTCTGGCTACACCTTC

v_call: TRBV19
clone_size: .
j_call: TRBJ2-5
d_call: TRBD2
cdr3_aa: CASSSSGQAQYF
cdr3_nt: TGTGCCAGTAGTTCTAGCGGCCAGGCCCAGTACTTC

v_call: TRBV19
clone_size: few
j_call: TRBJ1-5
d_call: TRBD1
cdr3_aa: CASSIASGTGNQPQHF
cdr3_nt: TGTGCCAGTAGTATAGCCTCCGGGACAGGGAATCAGCCCCAGCATTTT